This T cell receptor (beta chain) appears in the sequencing data of a study of cytomegalovirus exposure and HLA in healthy donors. Study observations and caveats: Later analysis reportedly placed an Asian-associated ancestry cluster below the roughly 630-donor mean in N-insertions. A few V segments could not be told apart, such as TRBV6-2 and TRBV6-3, and were left out.

PCR was performed using 60 Vbeta and 13 Jbeta primers. As processed by the authors: An analysis that came later counted 70 million to 100 million unique TCR beta chains, 10 million to 12 million shared. Repertoires were generated with immunoSEQ multiplex PCR, while TCRdb's copy carries only in-frame clones and drops some. Clonal size and the V and J genes are those of that table, whereas D and trimming came from the DNA. The sample holds fewer than 85,000 clones, 72% seen once. The CDR3 runs to 18 residues. Germline loops: CDR1 PRHDT, CDR2 FYEKMQ (reference sequence). The J segment lost 5 bases and the V segment lost 3 bases, leaving 18 bases of the junction unmatched. Regarding this clone: Its antigen is not known.

The receptor's source is a woman between 40 and 55 years old in good health and CMV-seropositive. The source material was PBMCs. The gene calls are TRBV13 and TRBJ2-7; 8 positions agree with TRBD1. CDR3 residues: CASSFSDRDLLGYHEQYF. The DNA for the CDR3 is TGTGCCAGCAGCTTCTCGGACAGGGACTTGCTCGGATATCACGAGCAGTACTTC.